The source of this T cell receptor (beta chain) is a study of blood T cell repertoires in COVID-19. Overall study context: There were acute and convalescent COVID-19 samples, and they came from the United States, Italy and Spain.

The CDR3 covers 13 residues. V dropped 3 bases and J dropped 0 bases, with 5 bases sitting between them. Germline lookup yields CDR1 SGDLS and CDR2 YYNGEE. Cohort allocation depended upon clinical history that participants reported. Repertoires were generated with immunoSEQ multiplex PCR, while TCRdb's copy carries only in-frame clones and drops some. The sample shows over 300,000 clones, about 89% of them seen only once. The chain uses TRBV9 and TRBJ2-3; D is unclear. The origin of this receptor is a woman aged 35 to 49 who had recovered from COVID-19. Sequencing was done on a sample of PBMCs or T cells enriched from blood (not recorded which). CDR3 sequence: CASSALSTDTQYF. The CDR3 DNA reads TGTGCCAGCAGCGCCCTCAGCACAGATACGCAGTATTTT.